The source of this TCR beta chain is a study of identical twins. With 6 bases clipped from V and 3 bases from J, the junction kept 5 bases outside the gene matches. In germline, CDR1 is MNHNS, CDR2 SASEGT. The CDR3 loop spans 13 amino acids. TCRdb re-derived calls from the 5' RACE reads in MiXCR, one entry per CDR3 protein. The table records 500,000 or so distinct CDR3 sequences, approximately 15% of them present only once. This sample also appeared in a second study, on yellow fever vaccine responses in identical twins.

The sequencing sample was made of CD4+ T cells sorted from blood. This TCR derives from a woman under 30 in good health. The rearrangement joins TRBV6-1 to TRBJ2-7; 7 bases are a match to TRBD1. CDR3 nucleotide sequence: TGTGCCAGCAGACCGACAGGGTACTACGAGCAGTACTTC. Translation: CASRPTGYYEQYF.